This record concerns one TCR beta chain sequence. This sample is drawn from a study of cytomegalovirus exposure and HLA in healthy donors. Study summary: Genotyping of 400 or so donors showed that 70% to 90% belonged to the Caucasian-associated ancestry cluster.

The CDR3 is 14 residues long. Germline CDR1 is SGHRS and CDR2 is YFSETQ. Trimming removed 4 bases at V and 3 bases at J, with 13 bases between. A multiplex PCR was run with 60 Vbeta primers and 13 Jbeta primers. Libraries were prepared by immunoSEQ multiplex PCR; TCRdb keeps only in-frame clonotypes and omits some of them. Reported are approximately 110,000 clones; the ten largest clones contain roughly 0.94%. The specimen sequenced was PBMCs. The receptor was derived from a man between 18 and 29 years old in good health and CMV-seronegative. The V and J genes are TRBV5-1 and TRBJ1-1; perhaps TRBD1 as D (6 bases). Written as DNA, the CDR3 is TGCGCCAGCAGCCCGGAGGGGGGGTACACTGAAGCTTTCTTT. Protein product: CASSPEGGYTEAFF.